This entry lists 17 T cell receptor beta chains sequenced from one sample in a study of cytomegalovirus exposure and HLA in healthy donors. Primers included in the PCR were 60 Vbeta and 13 Jbeta primers. Assay used: immunoSEQ multiplex PCR; TCRdb lists only in-frame clones, some missing. The data show more than 120,000 clones, 65% to 90% seen once. The material sequenced was PBMCs. The receptors originated from a woman in her 30s in good health and CMV-seronegative.

This clone has just a few counts. The genes are TRBV13 and TRBJ1-1, with D possibly matching TRBD1 (5 bases). CDR1 is PRHDT and CDR2 is FYEKMQ in the germline V gene (reference sequence). The CDR3 loop spans 15 amino acids. V gave up 0 bases and J gave up 0 bases, with 8 bases separating them. The CDR3 sequence is CASSLGTGLNTEAFF. The CDR3 region has the DNA TGTGCCAGCAGCTTAGGCACAGGCCTGAACACTGAAGCTTTCTTT.

This clone occurred a few times. This chain connects TRBV20-1 to TRBJ2-2; D might be TRBD2 (5 bases). The V and J ends lost 4 bases and 7 bases respectively, with 7 bases between them. There are 11 residues in the CDR3. Germline V gives CDR1 DFQATT, CDR2 SNEGSKA (reference sequence). The CDR3 bases are TGCAGTGCTACGGGAAACGGGGAGCTGTTTTTT. Translated: CSATGNGELFF.

The chain carries TRBV7-9 and TRBJ1-1; no clear D. This CDR3 has 13 residues. Trimming cost V 3 bases and J 1 base, with 6 bases left between them. Germline loops: CDR1 SEHNR, CDR2 FQNEAQ (reference sequence). The CDR3 region is CASSFGGNTEAFF. The CDR3 DNA is TGTGCCAGCAGCTTTGGAGGGAACACTGAAGCTTTCTTT.

The chain uses TRBV7-2 and TRBJ2-7, with D perhaps TRBD1 (5 bases). In germline, CDR1 is SGHTA, CDR2 FQGNSA. Deletions cut 3 bases from V and 5 bases from J, with 17 bases between. The CDR3 loop spans 15 amino acids. In nucleotides, the CDR3 is TGTGCCAGCAGCTTTAGTGGTCAGGGTCGCCACGAGCAGTACTTC. This encodes CASSFSGQGRHEQYF.

The chain couples TRBV5-6 to TRBJ1-1; D uncertain. V lost 2 bases, J lost 1 base, and 12 bases lay in between. Germline values: CDR1 SGHDT, CDR2 YYEEEE. The CDR3 is 15 amino acids. The CDR3 protein is CASSFTQAWNTEAFF. The CDR3 region has the DNA TGTGCCAGCAGCTTTACCCAGGCGTGGAACACTGAAGCTTTCTTT.

Only a few counts were recorded for this clone. The rearrangement joins TRBV6-4 to TRBJ2-1; D perhaps matches TRBD2 (7 bases). The length of the CDR3 is 15 residues. Trimming pared 4 bases from V and 10 bases from J, leaving 20 bases between. Germline-derived CDR1 and CDR2 are MRHNA and SNTAGT. The CDR3 loop reads CASSVLAGGRGEQFF. Written as DNA, the CDR3 is TGTGCCAGCAGTGTCTTAGCGGGCGGTAGGGGGGAGCAGTTCTTC.

This clone was seen a handful of times. V gene TRBV19 combines with J gene TRBJ1-1; weak D call: TRBD1 (5 bases). CDR1 is LNHDA and CDR2 is SQIVND in the germline V gene (reference sequence). Trimming shortened V by 3 bases and J by 3 bases, and 8 bases separated the two germline ends. This CDR3 region has 13 residues. Here the CDR3 DNA reads TGTGCCAGTAGTATGGCAGGGTACACTGAAGCTTTCTTT. As protein: CASSMAGYTEAFF.

V usage is TRBV6-1 and J usage is TRBJ2-2, with a tentative D call TRBD1 (7 bases). V lost 2 bases and J 5 bases, leaving 15 bases between the germline ends. From germline, CDR1 is MNHNS and CDR2 SASEGT. This CDR3 spans 16 amino acids. CDR3 loop: CASSEIRGRGTGELFF. The CDR3 DNA is TGTGCCAGCAGTGAAATAAGGGGGCGGGGAACCGGGGAGCTGTTTTTT.

This chain uses TRBV25-1 with TRBJ1-5; D possibly corresponds to TRBD1 (6 bases). The V gene's germline CDR1 is MGHDK and CDR2 SYGVNS. The V gene lost 5 bases and the J gene lost 4 bases, with 12 bases spanning the gap. The CDR3 length is 14 residues. CDR3 region: CASSKPGENQPQHF. CDR3 nucleotides: TGTGCCAGCAGTAAACCAGGGGAAAATCAGCCCCAGCATTTT.

This clone was recorded only once. CDR3 bases: TGCGCCAGCAGCCAAGAACTAGCGGGGGGTGGTGGGGCCAACGTCCTGACTTTC. Its translation is CASSQELAGGGGANVLTF. The chain carries TRBV4-3 and TRBJ2-6; 12 bases map to TRBD2. V lost 0 bases and J lost 3; bases outside the gene matches: 3. The CDR3 sequence is 18 residues long. The germline gives CDR1 LGHNA, CDR2 YSLEER.

CDR3 protein: CAISGLRLAPNTGELFF. CDR3 nucleotides: TGTGCCATCAGTGGCCTCCGACTAGCACCGAACACCGGGGAGCTGTTTTTT. The V and J genes are TRBV10-3 and TRBJ2-2, with 7 bases matching TRBD2. The CDR3 is 17 amino acids. Trimming removed 4 bases from V and 0 bases from J; junction bases left unmatched: 8. Germline lookup yields CDR1 ENHRY and CDR2 SYGVKD.

This clone turned up a few times. The V and J genes are TRBV2 and TRBJ2-7; D unresolved. The CDR3 totals 13 residues. Between the trimmed V and J ends, which lost 5 bases and 2 bases, there was a span of 10 bases. Germline CDR1 and CDR2: SNHLY and FYNNEI. CDR3 DNA: TGTGCCAGCAGTCCGCGGCAGACCTACGAGCAGTACTTC. It codes for CASSPRQTYEQYF.

The chain carries TRBV30 and TRBJ1-5, with 9 positions matching TRBD1. CDR1 and CDR2 (germline): GTSNPN, SVGIG (reference sequence). The CDR3 loop spans 12 amino acids. Trimming removed 5 bases from V and 5 bases from J; junction bases left unmatched: 1. CDR3 sequence (DNA): TGTGCCTGGGGGGACAGGGATCAGCCCCAGCATTTT. This gives the protein CAWGDRDQPQHF.

The rearrangement links TRBV2 to TRBJ2-7; 8 bases match TRBD2. J was trimmed by 3 bases and V by 6 bases; bases with no gene match: 4. Germline CDR1 is SNHLY and CDR2 is FYNNEI. The CDR3 sequence is 13 residues long. In nucleotides, the CDR3 is TGTGCCAGCAGGGGCGGGGGGCTCTACGAGCAGTACTTC. It translates to CASRGGGLYEQYF.

The chain links TRBV5-1 to TRBJ1-2; the match to TRBD1 covers 7 bases. The CDR3 has 17 residues. V trimming: 1 base; J trimming: 1 base; junction bases outside the gene matches: 10. Germline values: CDR1 SGHRS, CDR2 YFSETQ. CDR3: CASSLRAGGNRNYGYTF. The CDR3 DNA sequence: TGCGCCAGCAGCTTGAGGGCAGGGGGGAACCGTAACTATGGCTACACCTTC.

This clone showed up just a few times. This rearrangement joins TRBV7-2 to TRBJ2-6; the D gene is possibly TRBD1 (6 bases). V was trimmed by 5 bases and J by 0 bases, leaving 8 bases between them. CDR1 and CDR2 from the germline V gene are SGHTA and FQGNSA. This CDR3 has 15 residues. The CDR3 reads CASSAQGSGANVLTF. CDR3 sequence (DNA): TGTGCCAGCAGCGCACAGGGCTCTGGGGCCAACGTCCTGACTTTC.

V is TRBV6-6 and J is TRBJ1-4, with 10 bases lining up with TRBD1. The germline gives CDR1 MNHNY, CDR2 SVGAGI (reference sequence). This CDR3 spans 13 amino acids. J gave up 5 bases and V 7 bases, and 1 base lay outside the gene matches. The CDR3 DNA reads as TGTGCCAGCACGGGACAGGGGAATGAAAAACTGTTTTTT. It encodes CASTGQGNEKLFF.